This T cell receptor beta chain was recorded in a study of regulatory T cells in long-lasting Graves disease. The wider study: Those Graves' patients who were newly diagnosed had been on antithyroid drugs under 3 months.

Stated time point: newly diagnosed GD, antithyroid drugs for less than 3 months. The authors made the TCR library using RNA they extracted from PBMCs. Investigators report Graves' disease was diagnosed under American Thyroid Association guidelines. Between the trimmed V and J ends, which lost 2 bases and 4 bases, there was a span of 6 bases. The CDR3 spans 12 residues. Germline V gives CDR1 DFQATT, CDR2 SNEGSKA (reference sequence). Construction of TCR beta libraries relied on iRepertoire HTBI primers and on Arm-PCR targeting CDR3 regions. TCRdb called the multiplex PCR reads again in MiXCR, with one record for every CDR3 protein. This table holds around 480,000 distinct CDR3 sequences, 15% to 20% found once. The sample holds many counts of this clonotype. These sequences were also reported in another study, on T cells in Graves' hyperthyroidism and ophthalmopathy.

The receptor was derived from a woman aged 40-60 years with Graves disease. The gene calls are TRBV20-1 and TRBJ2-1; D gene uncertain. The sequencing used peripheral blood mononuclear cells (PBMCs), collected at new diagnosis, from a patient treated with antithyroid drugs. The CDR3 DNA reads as TGCAGTGCTAGACTTAATTACAATGAGCAGTTCTTC. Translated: CSARLNYNEQFF.